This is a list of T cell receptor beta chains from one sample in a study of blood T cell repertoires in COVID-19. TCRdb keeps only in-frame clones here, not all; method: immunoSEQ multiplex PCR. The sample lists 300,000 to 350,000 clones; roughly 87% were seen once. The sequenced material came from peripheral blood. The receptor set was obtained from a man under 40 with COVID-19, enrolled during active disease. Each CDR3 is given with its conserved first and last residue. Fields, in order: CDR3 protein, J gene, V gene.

CDR3 protein: CASSERIQGTEAFF
J gene: TRBJ1-1
V gene: TRBV2

CDR3 protein: CASSLAVTGVGNTIYF
J gene: TRBJ1-3
V gene: TRBV5-1

CDR3 protein: CASSFSGSGSDTQYF
J gene: TRBJ2-3
V gene: TRBV6-5

CDR3 protein: CASSQTGGFSTDTQYF
J gene: TRBJ2-3
V gene: TRBV4-2

CDR3 protein: CASSLERDTEAFF
J gene: TRBJ1-1
V gene: TRBV11-2

CDR3 protein: CASSWEDPFKETQYF
J gene: TRBJ2-5
V gene: TRBV5-1

CDR3 protein: CASSPPEGHYGYTF
J gene: TRBJ1-2
V gene: TRBV28

CDR3 protein: CASSLVRLNTEAFF
J gene: TRBJ1-1
V gene: TRBV7-4

CDR3 protein: CASSSGGGGTDTQYF
J gene: TRBJ2-3
V gene: TRBV9

CDR3 protein: CASSDPVSTEAFF
J gene: TRBJ1-1
V gene: TRBV2

CDR3 protein: CASSKQGWETQYF
J gene: TRBJ2-5
V gene: TRBV2

CDR3 protein: CASSLTVARGLDTQYF
J gene: TRBJ2-3
V gene: TRBV7-3

CDR3 protein: CASSLRNPADTQYF
J gene: TRBJ2-3
V gene: TRBV7-2

CDR3 protein: CSASDPGTVYNSPLHF
J gene: TRBJ1-6
V gene: TRBV20-1

CDR3 protein: CASSWDSCTEAFF
J gene: TRBJ1-1
V gene: TRBV3-1/TRBV3-2

CDR3 protein: CASSDQGTGTDTQYF
J gene: TRBJ2-3
V gene: TRBV6-4

CDR3 protein: CASSQGQGSFRNTIYF
J gene: TRBJ1-3
V gene: TRBV11-2

CDR3 protein: CASSPPYGRTEAFF
J gene: TRBJ1-1
V gene: TRBV9

CDR3 protein: CASSLGENSRYEQYF
J gene: TRBJ2-7
V gene: TRBV5-1

CDR3 protein: CASSLSLGTVSYEQYF
J gene: TRBJ2-7
V gene: TRBV27

CDR3 protein: CASSLLPNNEQFF
J gene: TRBJ2-1
V gene: TRBV7-2

CDR3 protein: CSADAGSTDTQYF
J gene: TRBJ2-3
V gene: TRBV29-1

CDR3 protein: CASRGLYPMYGYTF
J gene: TRBJ1-2
V gene: TRBV25-1

CDR3 protein: CSVVQYSYNEQFF
J gene: TRBJ2-1
V gene: TRBV29-1

CDR3 protein: CATSRDQVRGYNQPQHF
J gene: TRBJ1-5
V gene: TRBV15

CDR3 protein: CASSWGVQPQHF
J gene: TRBJ1-5
V gene: TRBV12-3/TRBV12-4

CDR3 protein: CASSQGLADHDNEQFF
J gene: TRBJ2-1
V gene: TRBV4-3

CDR3 protein: CASTSGTGYLTNEKLFF
J gene: TRBJ1-4
V gene: TRBV2

CDR3 protein: CASSLPLREFRETQYF
J gene: TRBJ2-5
V gene: TRBV28

CDR3 protein: CASSLSGGHNEQFF
J gene: TRBJ2-1
V gene: TRBV7-3

CDR3 protein: CASSPMTANTEAFF
J gene: TRBJ1-1
V gene: TRBV18

CDR3 protein: CASSLGVASGSGADTQYF
J gene: TRBJ2-3
V gene: TRBV11-3

CDR3 protein: CASSRQGGGSGELFF
J gene: TRBJ2-2
V gene: TRBV5-4

CDR3 protein: CASSDPFERSNEKLFF
J gene: TRBJ1-4
V gene: TRBV2

CDR3 protein: CASSQAGQGEETQYF
J gene: TRBJ2-5
V gene: TRBV4-2

CDR3 protein: CASRRTGGLYEQYF
J gene: TRBJ2-7
V gene: TRBV19

CDR3 protein: CASSYSRVGNTEAFF
J gene: TRBJ1-1
V gene: TRBV6-5

CDR3 protein: CASSLHETQYF
J gene: TRBJ2-5
V gene: TRBV7-2

CDR3 protein: CASSQGRGNGELFF
J gene: TRBJ2-2
V gene: TRBV4-2

CDR3 protein: CASSLVSPNTEAFF
J gene: TRBJ1-1
V gene: TRBV7-9

CDR3 protein: CASSEWGRVFEKLFF
J gene: TRBJ1-4
V gene: TRBV2

CDR3 protein: CASTPREGLITGELFF
J gene: TRBJ2-2
V gene: TRBV19